The rows below give T cell receptor beta chains drawn from one sample of a study of radiation and T cells in renal cell carcinoma. Using immunoSEQ multiplex PCR, the repertoire was profiled, and TCRdb retains in-frame clones only, with some absent. The repertoire holds 70,000 to 95,000 clones, with over 65% as singletons. The source was blood, collected from a patient whose treatment included radiotherapy and nephrectomy. The receptors here all came from a man aged 55-75 years with renal cell carcinoma. CDR3s leave out the opening cysteine and the closing phenylalanine or tryptophan. Not all rows give a size; the values are once, few, many and, for expanded clones, a class.

j_gene	v_gene	abundance	CDR3aa
TRBJ1-2	TRBV15	NA	ATSRERQVIYGYT
TRBJ2-7	TRBV5-1	NA	ASSLGTGAYEQY
TRBJ2-3	TRBV10-2	NA	ASGLADTQY
TRBJ2-7	TRBV2	NA	ASSVPLGQQTYEQY
TRBJ2-7	TRBV11-2	NA	ASSLIAGEVDEQY
TRBJ1-1	TRBV7-9	few	ASSVDSVGDTEAF
TRBJ2-5	TRBV10-3	NA	AISDRGIETQY
TRBJ2-2	TRBV5-1	NA	ASSYSGSNTGELF
TRBJ1-2	TRBV28	NA	ASSLSQGIYGYT
TRBJ2-3	TRBV27	NA	ASSLLAGAYTQY
TRBJ2-3	TRBV5-6	NA	ASSFGAGGSTDTQY
TRBJ2-5	TRBV5-1	NA	ASSVRTSGRSETQY
TRBJ2-5	TRBV18	NA	ASSPRAGEDRETQY
TRBJ1-2	TRBV9	NA	ASSFRDRGVGYT
TRBJ2-7	TRBV5-1	NA	ASSYTGTSAYEQY
TRBJ1-1	TRBV28	NA	ASSLLERTGEAF
TRBJ1-1	TRBV27	NA	ASSLSRNTEAF
TRBJ2-1	TRBV29-1	NA	SVSRGRASNEQF
TRBJ2-2	TRBV29-1	few	SVPGVTGELF
TRBJ2-7	TRBV2	NA	ASTGDRAYEQY
TRBJ2-1	TRBV19	NA	ASGAGDEQF
TRBJ1-3	TRBV13	once	ASSLYPTFDSYSGNTIY
TRBJ1-4	TRBV6-6	NA	ASSHGRTDSNEKLF
TRBJ2-6	TRBV2	NA	ASSWDSGANVLT
TRBJ2-7	TRBV7-2	NA	ASSLGLAGSPYEQY
TRBJ2-5	TRBV7-9	NA	ASSLGGLIVEETQY
TRBJ2-7	TRBV6-5	few	ASSDRNSYEQY
TRBJ2-1	TRBV27	NA	ASSSKPGTNYNEQF
TRBJ1-2	TRBV29-1	NA	SVGSGRMNYGYT
TRBJ2-3	TRBV10-1	NA	ASSDGLASTDTQY
TRBJ1-5	TRBV2	NA	ASGRDRDNQPQH
TRBJ1-3	TRBV7-6	NA	ASSPRPAVDTIY
TRBJ1-2	TRBV30	NA	AWSVRGSDGYT
TRBJ1-1	TRBV5-1	once	ASSFTGTGEAF
TRBJ2-2	TRBV27	NA	ASKLGTSGRLRNTGELF
TRBJ2-7	TRBV5-1	NA	ASSTGGTSGTEQY
TRBJ2-7	TRBV7-2	NA	ASSLKTSGTSHYEQY
TRBJ2-3	TRBV7-9	few	ASSLLAGVEDTQY
TRBJ2-5	TRBV28	NA	ASSLYLALVDQETQY
TRBJ1-4	TRBV15	NA	ATSRSGGATNEKLF
TRBJ2-5	TRBV29-1	NA	SVAGEGRETQY
TRBJ1-5	TRBV5-1	NA	ASSLGPQGRNQPQH
TRBJ2-2	TRBV4-3	NA	ASSQTILTGELF
TRBJ2-7	TRBV28	NA	ASSWREFYEQY
TRBJ1-1	TRBV19	few	ASTGLVSEAF